This T cell receptor beta chain was captured in a study of T cell responses to AZD1222 COVID-19 vaccine. General study points: In all cases, repertoires were sampled only after the peak T cell response.

Produced via immunoSEQ multiplex PCR; TCRdb's table is partial and in-frame only. The sample lists 85,000 to 130,000 clones, about 90% occurring once. As for this clone: Its cognate antigen is unknown.

The CDR3 covers 17 residues. Per germline, CDR1 MGHDK and CDR2 SYGVNS. The ends were cut back, 1 base at V and 0 bases at J, with 10 bases in the middle. The rearrangement joins TRBV25-1 to TRBJ1-6; possibly TRBD1 for D (5 bases). The material sequenced was peripheral blood, taken on day 0 of AZD1222 vaccination. The receptor was isolated from an adult in good health. CDR3 loop: CASSEWGVSSYNSPLHF. Written as DNA, the CDR3 is TGTGCCAGCAGTGAATGGGGGGTGAGCTCCTATAATTCACCCCTCCACTTT.